Following are 5 T cell receptor beta chains from one sample sequenced in a study of blood T cell repertoires in COVID-19. Profiled with immunoSEQ multiplex PCR; TCRdb holds only in-frame clones, not every one. This sample has approximately 150,000 clones, with over 80% found just once. The material sequenced was peripheral blood. Every receptor here comes from a woman aged 50 to 60 with acute or convalescent COVID-19.

This clone was seen a single time. The CDR3 loop reads CAWSVEGIGYGYTF. In nucleotides, the CDR3 is TGTGCCTGGAGTGTGGAGGGTATAGGCTATGGCTACACCTTC. The chain joins TRBV30 to TRBJ1-2; no clear D gene. Germline loops: CDR1 GTSNPN, CDR2 SVGIG (reference sequence). The CDR3 covers 14 residues. V lost 0 bases and J 4 bases, leaving 12 bases between the germline ends.

The gene calls are TRBV30 and TRBJ2-2; D not certain. In germline, CDR1 is GTSNPN, CDR2 SVGIG (reference sequence). The CDR3 runs to 13 residues. V was trimmed by 4 bases and J by 4 bases, leaving 10 bases between them. The chain's CDR3 is CAWTVEPTGELFF. For the CDR3, the DNA is TGTGCCTGGACGGTTGAGCCCACCGGGGAGCTGTTTTTT.

The V call is TRBV5-4, the J call TRBJ2-3; 12 bases fit TRBD2. The CDR3 extends over 15 amino acids. Germline values: CDR1 SGHNT, CDR2 YYREEE (reference sequence). Trimming took 1 base from V and 6 from J; bases not matched to a gene: 3. This CDR3 reads CASSLRTSGVDTQYF. CDR3 bases: TGTGCCAGCAGCTTGAGGACTAGCGGGGTTGATACGCAGTATTTT.

This chain links TRBV18 with TRBJ2-5; 9 bases map to TRBD2. V lost 0 bases, J lost 4 bases, and 9 bases stayed unmatched. The germline V gene has CDR1 KGHSH and CDR2 LQKENI. The CDR3 extends over 17 amino acids. This CDR3 reads CASSPPLVSGSGETQYF. CDR3 nucleotide sequence: TGTGCCAGCTCACCACCGCTTGTTAGCGGGAGCGGAGAGACCCAGTACTTC.

V usage is TRBV27 and J usage is TRBJ1-1; TRBD1 is a possible D gene (5 bases). From germline, CDR1 is MNHEY and CDR2 SMNVEV (reference sequence). This CDR3 is 15 amino acids long. The V and J ends lost 0 bases and 6 bases respectively, with 14 bases between them. The CDR3 nucleotides are TGTGCCAGCAGTTTATCGCGATATTGGGGCGCTGAAGCTTTCTTT. Translating it yields CASSLSRYWGAEAFF.